Following are 22 T cell receptor beta chains from one sample sequenced in a study of blood T cell repertoires in COVID-19. Sequenced by immunoSEQ multiplex PCR; TCRdb stores in-frame clones only, minus some. The sample has some 150,000 clones, roughly 79% seen once. Input material: PBMCs or T cells enriched from blood (not recorded which). The receptors originated from a woman between 45 and 60 years old who had recovered from COVID-19.

The chain employs TRBV28 and TRBJ1-5; D gene uncertain. The CDR3 covers 15 residues. Germline V gives CDR1 MDHEN, CDR2 SYDVKM. V was cut by 7 bases and J by 4 bases, with 17 bases left in between. CDR3 DNA sequence: TGTGCCAGCAACCCCACCGGGTCCGGGAATCAGCCCCAGCATTTT. It codes for CASNPTGSGNQPQHF.

This chain connects TRBV7-9 to TRBJ1-1, with 8 bases fitting TRBD1. V lost 4 bases and J lost 10; bases outside the gene matches: 2. Germline V gene lookup returns CDR1 SEHNR and CDR2 FQNEAQ (reference sequence). The CDR3 runs 11 residues. In nucleotides, the CDR3 is TGTGCCAGCAGCTCAGACAGGGGAGCTTTCTTT. Its translation is CASSSDRGAFF.

This CDR3 reads CASSHREGRGITDTQYF. CDR3 in DNA: TGTGCCAGCAGCCACCGGGAGGGCCGGGGGATCACAGATACGCAGTATTTT. J is TRBJ2-3 and V is TRBV3-1 (or the pseudogene TRBV3-2); TRBD2 matches at 8 bases. The CDR3 loop spans 17 amino acids. J was trimmed by 2 bases and V by 3 bases; bases with no gene match: 10. The germline gives CDR1 LGHDT, CDR2 YNNKEL (reference sequence).

This chain joins TRBV11-1 and TRBJ2-1, with D possibly TRBD2 on 6 matching bases. CDR1 and CDR2 from the germline V gene are SGHAT and FQDESV (reference sequence). This CDR3 contains 13 residues. The V end lost 5 bases, the J end lost 9 bases, and 14 bases lay between the germline ends. CDR3 in DNA: TGTGCCAGCAGCCCAAGGGACTCGACTGAGCAGTTCTTC. Protein sequence: CASSPRDSTEQFF.

The gene calls are TRBV5-3 and TRBJ1-2; D possibly corresponds to TRBD1 (5 bases). TRBV5-3 carries the ORF label, with uncertain function. This CDR3 spans 18 amino acids. V lost 1 base and J 3 bases, leaving 22 bases between the germline ends. The CDR3 reads CARSLKGVGRPPYYGYTF. The CDR3 nucleotides are TGTGCCAGAAGCTTGAAAGGGGTGGGCCGGCCCCCTTACTATGGCTACACCTTC.

The chain joins TRBV30 to TRBJ1-1; TRBD1 is a possible D gene (5 bases). This CDR3 region has 15 residues. Germline CDR1 GTSNPN, CDR2 SVGIG (reference sequence). Trimming took 2 bases from V and 1 from J, leaving 14 bases between them. In DNA form, the CDR3 reads TGTGCCTGGAGTAGGATAAACAGGCCGAACACTGAAGCTTTCTTT. Translation gives CAWSRINRPNTEAFF.

This chain joins TRBV6-5 and TRBJ1-1, with a possible D match to TRBD1 (5 bases). The germline V gene encodes CDR1 MNHEY and CDR2 SVGAGI. V lost 0 bases, J lost 4 bases, and 9 bases lay in between. The CDR3 consists of 14 residues. In DNA, the CDR3 is TGTGCCAGCAGTTACTCGATCGGGGGCACTGAAGCTTTCTTT. This codes for CASSYSIGGTEAFF.

V and J are TRBV24-1 and TRBJ2-1; 11 bases fit TRBD1. The CDR3 length is 16 residues. CDR1 is KGHDR, CDR2 SFDVKD, per germline. V shed 5 bases and J 3 bases; nucleotides not matched to a gene: 5. CDR3: CATSATGTGGYNEQFF. CDR3 coding DNA: TGTGCCACCAGTGCAACCGGGACAGGGGGCTACAATGAGCAGTTCTTC.

CDR3 region: CASSQEGQGSEKLFF. The CDR3 DNA is TGCGCCAGCAGCCAAGAGGGACAGGGAAGCGAAAAACTGTTTTTT. This sequence joins TRBV4-1 and TRBJ1-4; TRBD1 agrees at 9 bases. V was clipped by 0 bases and J by 8 bases; unmatched bases: 4. Germline lookup yields CDR1 MGHRA and CDR2 YSYEKL. This CDR3 has 15 amino acids.

The chain uses TRBV19 and TRBJ1-2, with unresolved D. The CDR3 loop spans 14 amino acids. V lost 0 bases and J 2 bases, leaving 7 bases between the germline ends. Germline V gene data show CDR1 as LNHDA and CDR2 as SQIVND (reference sequence). CDR3 residues: CASSIDGGNYGYTF. Here the CDR3 DNA reads TGTGCCAGTAGTATAGATGGAGGCAACTATGGCTACACCTTC.

This clone was observed a handful of times. The chain combines TRBV9 with TRBJ2-4, with D possibly being TRBD2 (6 bases). The CDR3 consists of 14 residues. The germline V gene encodes CDR1 SGDLS and CDR2 YYNGEE. Trimming left V 3 bases short and J 8 bases short, with 15 bases between. The DNA of the CDR3 is TGTGCCAGCAGCGCGGAGGAGGGTGTGCACATTCAGTACTTC. It is translated as CASSAEEGVHIQYF.

The chain couples TRBV18 to TRBJ1-1; D might be TRBD1 (5 bases). This CDR3 contains 14 residues. With 4 bases removed from V and 3 bases from J, the gap between germline ends came to 12 bases. The germline gives CDR1 KGHSH, CDR2 LQKENI. CDR3 amino acids: CASSLAGSDTEAFF. CDR3 nucleotide sequence: TGTGCCAGCTCACTTGCAGGGTCAGACACTGAAGCTTTCTTT. Full variable domain (outside the CDR3, taken from reference TRBV18 and TRBJ1-1): NAGVMQNPRHLVRRRGQEARLRCSPMKGHSHVYWYRQLPEEGLKFMVYLQKENIIDESGMPKERFSAEFPKEGPSILRIQQVVRGDSAAYFCASSLAGSDTEAFFGQGTRLTVV.

The chain links TRBV5-5 to TRBJ2-1; TRBD2 is a possible D gene (6 bases). This CDR3 region has 15 residues. CDR1 and CDR2 from the germline V gene are SGHKS and YYEKEE (reference sequence). V lost 9 bases to trimming and J lost 4 bases, with 20 bases between them. The CDR3 DNA reads as TGTGCCACCGCGTCTCCGGGACTCAGTTACAATGAGCAGTTCTTC. Protein sequence: CATASPGLSYNEQFF.

CDR3 nucleotides: TGTGCCAGCGGGGGGATCCTGGATTCACCCCTCCACTTT. Protein sequence: CASGGILDSPLHF. The chain employs TRBV3-1 (or the pseudogene TRBV3-2) and TRBJ1-6, with D perhaps matching TRBD1 (5 bases). Germline CDR1 LGHDT, CDR2 YNNKEL (reference sequence). The CDR3 loop spans 13 amino acids. V was trimmed by 8 bases and J by 8 bases, leaving 13 bases between them.

The genes are TRBV5-1 and TRBJ1-1; D not certain. CDR3 length: 14 amino acids. CDR1 and CDR2 from the germline V gene are SGHRS and YFSETQ. Trimming left V 2 bases short and J 3 bases short, with 11 bases between. Here the CDR3 DNA reads TGCGCCAGCAGCTTACGTCAGGCCGACACTGAAGCTTTCTTT. This codes for CASSLRQADTEAFF. The complete variable domain, with remaining parts taken from reference TRBV5-1 and TRBJ1-1, reads KAGVTQTPRYLIKTRGQQVTLSCSPISGHRSVSWYQQTPGQGLQFLFEYFSETQRNKGNFPGRFSGRQFSNSRSEMNVSTLELGDSALYLCASSLRQADTEAFFGQGTRLTVV.

The gene calls are TRBV18 and TRBJ2-5, with 13 bases fitting TRBD2. CDR3 size: 17 residues. V trimming: 2 bases; J trimming: 2 bases; junction bases outside the gene matches: 5. CDR1 is KGHSH and CDR2 is LQKENI in the germline V gene. CDR3 sequence (DNA): TGTGCCAGCTCACCAACGGGACTAGCGGGAAATCAAGAGACCCAGTACTTC. It specifies CASSPTGLAGNQETQYF.

This sequence joins TRBV5-1 and TRBJ2-7; TRBD1 matches at 10 bases. Germline trimming cut 4 bases from V and 6 bases from J; bases unmatched to any gene: 16. CDR3 length: 17 amino acids. CDR1 and CDR2 (germline): SGHRS, YFSETQ. The chain's CDR3 is CASSRTSGQGTSGEQYF. For the CDR3, the DNA is TGCGCCAGCAGCCGGACCTCGGGACAGGGGACTAGTGGCGAGCAGTACTTC. The complete variable domain, with remaining parts taken from reference TRBV5-1 and TRBJ2-7, reads KAGVTQTPRYLIKTRGQQVTLSCSPISGHRSVSWYQQTPGQGLQFLFEYFSETQRNKGNFPGRFSGRQFSNSRSEMNVSTLELGDSALYLCASSRTSGQGTSGEQYFGPGTRLTVT.

The V gene is TRBV7-2, the J gene TRBJ2-7; 7 nucleotides agree with TRBD1. Germline trimming cut 2 bases from V and 6 bases from J; bases unmatched to any gene: 7. CDR1 is SGHTA, CDR2 FQGNSA, per germline. The CDR3 is 14 amino acids. The CDR3 loop is CASSLPGQESEQYF. The DNA for the CDR3 is TGTGCCAGCAGCTTACCCGGACAGGAGTCCGAGCAGTACTTC. The full variable domain, with the rest looked up from reference TRBV7-2 and TRBJ2-7, is GAGVSQSPSNKVTEKGKDVELRCDPISGHTALYWYRQSLGQGLEFLIYFQGNSAPDKSGLPSDRFSAERTGGSVSTLTIQRTQQEDSAVYLCASSLPGQESEQYFGPGTRLTVT.

V and J are TRBV12-3 or TRBV12-4 and TRBJ2-5, with D maybe TRBD1 (5 bases). This CDR3 spans 11 amino acids. The V end was cut by 3 bases, the J end by 8 bases, with 7 bases between. CDR3 amino acids: CASSFGHTQYF. Here the CDR3 DNA reads TGTGCCAGCAGTTTCGGACATACCCAGTACTTC.

Turning to this clone: Distinct nucleotide sequences in the sample also encode this CDR3. V gene TRBV11-2 combines with J gene TRBJ1-1; D is unclear. Germline loops: CDR1 SGHAT, CDR2 FQNNGV. Trimming took 5 bases from V and 0 from J, leaving 7 bases between them. CDR3 length: 13 amino acids. The CDR3 DNA reads as TGTGCCAGCAGCCTAAGCCTGAACACTGAAGCTTTCTTT. It encodes CASSLSLNTEAFF.

This sequence joins TRBV29-1 and TRBJ2-7, with 10 bases lining up with TRBD2. Germline V gives CDR1 SQVTM, CDR2 ANQGSEA. This CDR3 has 15 residues. V dropped 4 bases and J dropped 0; count of bases not matched to a gene: 6. CDR3 DNA: TGCAGCGTTGTACTAGCGGGACTGAGCTCCTACGAGCAGTACTTC. Translating gives CSVVLAGLSSYEQYF.

This rearrangement joins TRBV6-5 to TRBJ1-1; TRBD1 matches at 7 bases. The CDR3 has 14 amino acids. Germline values: CDR1 MNHEY, CDR2 SVGAGI. V was clipped by 6 bases and J by 0 bases; unmatched bases: 4. Here the CDR3 reads CASRLTGLNTEAFF. The DNA of the CDR3 is TGTGCCAGCAGACTGACAGGGCTGAACACTGAAGCTTTCTTT.